The clone carrying this T cell receptor (beta chain) was counted only a few times. V was pared by 5 bases and J by 2 bases, with 15 bases between. The germline V gene encodes CDR1 MNHEY and CDR2 SMNVEV (reference sequence). The CDR3 covers 15 residues. These data are taken from a study of beta chain features in type 1 diabetes. The whole isolated RNA underwent reverse transcription, so sequencing captured expressed TCRB transcripts. Repertoires were generated with immunoSEQ multiplex PCR, while TCRdb's copy carries only in-frame clones and drops some. Of hundreds of thousands of clones detected, roughly 12% appear once; the ten largest clones hold approximately 0.015%.

The sequenced material came from naive CD4+ T cells from blood. The origin of this receptor is a man aged 18-30 years in good health. V and J are TRBV27 and TRBJ2-5; maybe TRBD2 (6 bases). The CDR3 sequence: CASSRIAVHQETQYF. CDR3 nucleotide sequence: TGTGCCAGCAGTAGGATAGCGGTCCATCAAGAGACCCAGTACTTC.